This TCR beta chain was identified in a study of blood T cell repertoires in COVID-19. Study summary: In each case, the material was cDNA or gDNA derived from T cells, B-cell-depleted T cells, or PBMCs.

It was during active infection that Seattle patients were enrolled and then longitudinally followed. This clone has only one observation. In the authors' workflow: Nucleated cell number was recorded as an estimate derived from reference gene primer amplification. Data came from immunoSEQ multiplex PCR; TCRdb stores just in-frame clones and leaves some out. The V and J calls and the clone size are those of that table, but D and trimming were determined from the DNA. Of over 450,000 clones in the sample, approximately 91% are singletons; the top ten hold roughly 7.3%. The material sequenced was peripheral blood. The sequence derives from a woman aged 45-59 years with COVID-19, enrolled during active disease.

CDR3 in DNA: TGTGCCAGCAGCCGAGGACTAGCGGAGCCCTACGAGCAGTACTTC. The encoded protein is CASSRGLAEPYEQYF. The chain combines TRBV13 with TRBJ2-7; 10 bases fit TRBD2. The CDR3 loop spans 15 amino acids. V lost 5 bases to trimming and J lost 2 bases; unmatched junction nucleotides: 6. The germline CDR1 and CDR2 sequences are PRHDT and FYEKMQ (reference sequence).